The clone carrying this T cell receptor beta chain has a handful of counts. The V end lost 2 bases, the J end lost 14 bases, and 15 bases lay between the germline ends. The CDR3 has 12 amino acids. CDR1 and CDR2 from the germline V gene are LGHDT and YNNKEL (reference sequence). The sample is drawn from a study of blood T cell repertoires in COVID-19. The study recruited people aged about 18 to 89 years across 24 US areas. Authors' data handling: Amplification from reference gene primers served as the basis for estimated nucleated cell counts. Measured with immunoSEQ multiplex PCR; TCRdb has only the in-frame clones, and not every one. Clone size and V and J calls were adopted from that table, with D and trimming inferred from the DNA. The sample lists fewer than 200,000 clones, around 82% occurring once.

Sequencing used PBMCs or T cells enriched from blood (not recorded which). The sequence derives from a woman aged 55-70 years with acute COVID-19. The chain is built from TRBV3-1 (or the pseudogene TRBV3-2) and TRBJ1-1; D remains unclear. The CDR3 is CASSQNGPPGFF. The CDR3 DNA reads as TGTGCCAGCAGCCAAAACGGACCGCCGGGGTTCTTT.